This T cell receptor beta chain was found in a study of shared clonotypes between healthy human individuals (dated by TCRdb to the early 2020s). Concerning the study at large: A few men and two women, aged 18 to 49 years, made up the cohort. Per donor, three plates each were used for CD4 naive and CD4 memory, two for CD8 naive, and one for CD8 memory. Blood TCR repertoires of several healthy adults were deeply sequenced to estimate repertoire size and the extent of clonotype sharing between individuals. To increase sequencing depth and limit assay-specific biases, TCR repertoire library preparation and sequencing were carried out by different laboratories using diverse techniques. Per donor, leukapheresis produced somewhere between about 0.94 and 9 billion PBMCs. General conclusions and limits of the study: Compared with non-shared clonotypes, clonotypes shared by all four sorted-subset donors had higher generation probabilities. The genetic and exposure-history diversity represented was limited by the small number of donors. Sampling was restricted to blood, and TCR repertoires in tissue are likely to differ from TCR repertoires in blood. Even with the large sequencing depth, rarefaction of the sorted-subset datasets indicated that sequencing was incomplete. Based on pairwise subsampling, the degree of clonotype sharing among donors was expected to be affected by sequencing depth. About 5% of naive CD4, roughly 3.6% of naive CD8, around 2.3% of memory CD4, and 0.35% to 0.5% of memory CD8 clonotypes were shared across a handful of donors. Naive subsets generally had larger estimated clonotype richness than memory subsets did.

The germline V gene (reference sequence) specifies MNHEY as CDR1 and SMNVEV as CDR2. CDR3 length: 10 amino acids, cysteine to phenylalanine. CDR3 DNA is the only sequence kept; it has 30 bases, read in frame from the first base. V is cut by 8 bases and J by 4 bases, and the space between the germline ends is 6 bases. Using the deep immunoSEQ assay, multiplex PCR amplified TCR CDR3 regions from genomic DNA. Extracted genomic DNA from each cell subset was distributed evenly across all wells of several immunoSEQ 96-well plates, and each plate was treated as a replicate. Each replicate PCR for sorted subsets received about 0.2 ug genomic DNA, equal to tens of thousands of T cell genomes. The purified libraries were quantified using a Qubit 3.0 fluorometer, sized with a Bioanalyzer 2100, and then quantified again using the KAPA Library Quantification kit. A separate single-read 150-cycle Illumina NextSeq 550 flow cell was used to sequence each immunoSEQ 96-well plate. The original pipeline was this. Because the immunoSEQ output held only junctional sequences and lacked quality scores, the filtering could not match the filtering applied to full-length reads. To assign V/J genes and CDR3, sequences were annotated using PyIR, a Python wrapper for IgBLAST v1.9, with IMGT germline references. Reads were removed for weak V/J assignments (E-value above 1e-6), missing CDR3, stop codons, out-of-frame junctions, or ambiguous translated residues. V3J clonotypes were defined as sequences sharing an identical inferred V gene, J gene, and CDR3 amino acid sequence. Percentage overlap between repertoires was calculated by dividing the number of shared unique clonotypes by the size of the smaller repertoire. Three approaches were used to assess repertoire richness: RTK rarefaction, the Chao1 estimator, and Recon v2.1 estimates of unobserved clonotypes. Generation probabilities for all TCRbeta clonotypes obtained by the gDNA method from four donors were computed using OLGA. TCRdb retrieved this table from immuneACCESS and kept in-frame rearrangements only. Not all clones are present; in checked studies, unresolved V genes account for under half, and no reason is known for the remainder. The V and J calls and the clone size are those of that table, but D and trimming were determined from the DNA. The sample data list some 660,000 clones, and 73% of these were observed just once. The ten most abundant clones make up more than 1.5% of the sample.

Donors were healthy HIV-negative adults with no recently reported acute infections or vaccinations. All donors were Caucasian adults living in Nashville, Tennessee, USA. Magnetic negative selection was used to enrich CD4+ T cells, after which naive cells were positively selected on CD45RA and the negative fraction became the memory subset. Blood was obtained by leukapheresis, after which PBMCs were separated by Ficoll-Histopaque density gradient centrifugation and cryopreserved in liquid nitrogen vapor phase. Purity and quantity of every magnetically sorted T cell population were checked by analytical flow cytometry. From each sorted fraction, genomic DNA was isolated and quantified by UV absorbance on a Nanodrop 2000c. A remark on this clone: Its antigen has not been determined. No base qualities exist here, and no much larger clone lies one base off it.

The chain is assembled from TRBV27 and TRBJ2-7; a weak D assignment points to TRBD2 (6 bases agree). Sequencing was done on a sample of memory CD4+ T cells sorted from blood. According to the study, the label for this sample's cell subset or site signals: CD45RA-negative fraction. The clonotype was recovered from a woman in her 30s in good health. The nucleotides are TGTGCCAGCGGGGGGTACGAGCAGTACTTC. Its protein is CASGGYEQYF.